Each of the 30 T cell receptor beta chains below was sequenced from the same sample in a study of blood T cells in healthy people across ages. Sample-barcoded 5' priming and a J-beta primer mix drove a second PCR of about 7 to 11 cycles. TCRdb re-called the 5' RACE reads with MiXCR, one entry per CDR3 protein. The sample has 1,500,000 or so distinct CDR3 sequences, approximately 43% seen once. The sequencing input was blood. The receptor source for this set is a woman between 18 and 30 years old in good health.

This clonotype has a single count. The J gene is TRBJ2-1, the V gene TRBV7-9, with 8 nucleotides matching TRBD2. Losses at the gene ends were 7 bases for V and 1 base for J; bases not matched to a gene: 6. The CDR3 is made up of 15 amino acids. Germline lookup yields CDR1 SEHNR and CDR2 FQNEAQ (reference sequence). CDR3 DNA sequence: TGTGCCAGCAACCCCCGGGAGGGTTCCTACAATGAGCAGTTCTTC. Protein sequence: CASNPREGSYNEQFF.

This clonotype was observed a handful of times. The chain has TRBV5-1 and TRBJ1-2; D unresolved. V was pared by 4 bases and J by 5 bases, with 15 bases between. Germline V CDR1 and CDR2: SGHRS, YFSETQ. The CDR3 length is 14 residues. CDR3: CASSLDRLHYGYTF. The CDR3 DNA reads as TGCGCCAGCAGCCTAGACCGTCTCCATTATGGCTACACCTTC.

The V gene is TRBV5-1, the J gene TRBJ2-5, with 8 bases lining up with TRBD1. CDR1 and CDR2 from the germline V gene are SGHRS and YFSETQ. The junction had 16 bases not matched to a gene; V was cut back by 5 bases and J by 4 bases. This CDR3 has 17 amino acids. CDR3 amino acids: CASRTKPPGQGSETQYF. The CDR3 nucleotides are TGCGCCAGCAGAACTAAGCCACCTGGACAGGGTTCAGAGACCCAGTACTTC.

The chain links TRBV4-2 to TRBJ2-7; TRBD2 might be the D (6 bases). Trimming cost V 1 base and J 1 base, with 17 bases left between them. CDR1 is LGHNA and CDR2 is YNFKEQ in the germline V gene. The CDR3 is 17 residues long. The CDR3 DNA reads as TGTGCCAGCAGCCAAGGCCCTAGGGACTCCCCTTCCTACGAGCAGTACTTC. It is translated as CASSQGPRDSPSYEQYF.

The chain carries TRBV7-2 and TRBJ2-5; D gene ambiguous. CDR1 is SGHTA and CDR2 is FQGNSA in the germline V gene. CDR3 size: 15 residues. Trimming removed 2 bases at V and 2 bases at J, with 12 bases between. In nucleotides, the CDR3 is TGTGCCAGCAGCTTAATAGGTGAGAGACAAGAGACCCAGTACTTC. As protein: CASSLIGERQETQYF.

The rearrangement joins TRBV27 to TRBJ1-5, with 8 positions matching TRBD1. CDR1 MNHEY and CDR2 SMNVEV come from the germline V gene (reference sequence). J lost 4 bases, V lost 5 bases, and 7 bases had no gene match. The CDR3 is made up of 15 amino acids. CDR3 bases: TGTGCCAGCAGTCCAGCCGGACAGGGAAATCAGCCCCAGCATTTT. As protein: CASSPAGQGNQPQHF.

The rearrangement links TRBV29-1 to TRBJ1-2; the D is unclear. The CDR3 runs 14 residues. V shed 0 bases and J shed 4 bases, with 12 bases lying between them. Germline values: CDR1 SQVTM, CDR2 ANQGSEA. The chain's CDR3 is CSVEDLGIGYGYTF. CDR3 sequence (DNA): TGCAGCGTTGAAGACTTGGGGATTGGCTATGGCTACACCTTC.

There are a few counts of this clonotype. In nucleotides, the CDR3 is TGCAGCGTTCCACCGGGACAGCTCACAGATACGCAGTATTTT. Translation gives CSVPPGQLTDTQYF. The chain recombines TRBV29-1 with TRBJ2-3; 7 bases fit TRBD1. Unmatched junction bases numbered 7, after V lost 5 bases and J lost 2 bases. Germline V gene data show CDR1 as SQVTM and CDR2 as ANQGSEA. The CDR3 runs to 14 residues.

This clonotype has a handful of counts. The junction shows a germline mismatch at one end, possibly a read error. This rearrangement joins TRBV5-1 to TRBJ2-1; 10 bases line up with TRBD2. The CDR3 consists of 16 residues. The germline V gene has CDR1 SGHRS and CDR2 YFSETQ. The CDR3 sequence: CASSLALAGDYNEQFF. CDR3 DNA: TGTGCCAGCAGCTTAGCCCTAGCGGGAGACTACAATGAGCAGTTCTTC.

This chain connects TRBV7-9 to TRBJ2-7, with 8 bases lining up with TRBD1. V lost 3 bases and J lost 2; bases outside the gene matches: 3. CDR1 and CDR2 from the germline V gene are SEHNR and FQNEAQ (reference sequence). The length of the CDR3 is 14 residues. Here the CDR3 reads CASSLTGAPYEQYF. The CDR3 DNA reads as TGTGCCAGCAGCTTGACAGGGGCTCCCTACGAGCAGTACTTC.

This clonotype has a count of ten or more. The chain is built from TRBV7-9 and TRBJ2-1; the match to TRBD2 covers 7 bases. Germline V gene sequence: CDR1 SEHNR, CDR2 FQNEAQ (reference sequence). The length of the CDR3 is 15 residues. After removal of 5 bases from V and 0 bases from J, the junction contained 4 bases not matched to a gene. The CDR3 spells CASSPRTSSYNEQFF. CDR3 bases: TGTGCCAGCAGCCCAAGGACTAGCTCCTACAATGAGCAGTTCTTC. Full variable domain (remainder filled in from reference TRBV7-9 and TRBJ2-1): DTGVSQNPRHKITKRGQNVTFRCDPISEHNRLYWYRQTLGQGPEFLTYFQNEAQLEKSRLLSDRFSAERPKGSFSTLEIQRTEQGDSAMYLCASSPRTSSYNEQFFGPGTRLTVL.

This clonotype was detected only a few times. This chain links TRBV6-2 or TRBV6-3 with TRBJ2-1; D unresolved. The germline V gene has CDR1 MNHEY and CDR2 SVGEGT. This CDR3 is built from 14 residues. Trimming left V 0 bases short and J 6 bases short, with 9 bases between. The CDR3 DNA reads as TGTGCCAGCAGTTACTCGATTCCGGTCAATGAGCAGTTCTTC. It codes for CASSYSIPVNEQFF.

This clonotype was seen ten or more times. J is TRBJ1-2 and V is TRBV12-3 or TRBV12-4, with D hard to call. The CDR3 spans 10 residues. Trimming cost V 7 bases and J 3 bases, with 3 bases left between them. The CDR3 region has the DNA TGTGCCAGCATGGACTATGGCTACACCTTC. This sequence encodes CASMDYGYTF.

The chain is built from TRBV7-2 and TRBJ1-5; D may be TRBD1 (6 bases). The CDR3 runs 14 residues. V was clipped by 5 bases and J by 5 bases, with 13 bases between them. Germline-derived CDR1 and CDR2 are SGHTA and FQGNSA. This CDR3 reads CASSEGQSYQPQHF. DNA for the CDR3: TGTGCCAGCAGCGAAGGACAGAGTTATCAGCCCCAGCATTTT.

The genes are TRBV7-2 and TRBJ2-7; 10 bases match TRBD2. Trimming took 2 bases from V and 7 from J; bases not matched to a gene: 20. Germline assignment: CDR1 SGHTA and CDR2 FQGNSA. This CDR3 region has 19 residues. Here the CDR3 reads CASSLRSGGAARSYNEQYF. CDR3 nucleotide sequence: TGTGCCAGCAGCTTAAGAAGCGGGGGGGCCGCTAGGTCCTACAATGAGCAGTACTTC.

The genes are TRBV27 and TRBJ2-1, with 7 nucleotides matching TRBD2. V shed 0 bases and J 4 bases; nucleotides not matched to a gene: 6. The CDR3 is 16 residues long. Per germline, CDR1 MNHEY and CDR2 SMNVEV (reference sequence). CDR3 in amino acids: CASSLSAGTKYNEQFF. Written as DNA, the CDR3 is TGTGCCAGCAGTTTATCCGCCGGGACTAAATACAATGAGCAGTTCTTC.

The chain combines TRBV15 with TRBJ2-5; the D gene is possibly TRBD1 (6 bases). The tail of the sequence fits TRBJ2-7 better, so the J call may be wrong. Germline loops: CDR1 LNHNV, CDR2 YYDKDF (reference sequence). There are 15 residues in the CDR3. In nucleotides, the CDR3 is TGTGCCACCAGCAACCCCTATGGGGGCTTAAGCGAGCAGTACTTC. Translated: CATSNPYGGLSEQYF.

The chain is built from TRBV30 and TRBJ1-2; tentative D call: TRBD1 (5 bases). CDR1 is GTSNPN, CDR2 SVGIG, per germline (reference sequence). This CDR3 is built from 11 residues. Trimming removed 8 bases from V and 8 bases from J, with 15 bases in between. The CDR3 loop is CAITGRLGYTF. CDR3 sequence (DNA): TGTGCCATCACGGGGCGTTTGGGCTACACCTTC.

Comments on this clonotype: At one end the junction does not follow the germline gene, possibly because of a read error. The chain carries TRBV7-2 and TRBJ2-3; tentatively, D is TRBD1 or TRBD2 (5 bases each). CDR3 length: 14 residues. Germline-derived CDR1 and CDR2 are SGHTA and FQGNSA. The CDR3 nucleotides are TGTGTCAGCCGTCCGGGACGTGACACAGATACGCAGTATTTT. Protein: CVSRPGRDTDTQYF. Variable domain in full (rest from reference TRBV7-2 and TRBJ2-3): GAGVSQSPSNKVTEKGKDVELRCDPISGHTALYWYRQSLGQGLEFLIYFQGNSAPDKSGLPSDRFSAERTGGSVSTLTIQRTQQEDSAVYLCVSRPGRDTDTQYFGPGTRLTVL.

This clonotype was recorded many times. This chain uses TRBV20-1 with TRBJ1-6; D gene unclear. Between the trimmed V and J ends, which lost 6 bases and 7 bases, there was a span of 10 bases. This CDR3 contains 12 residues. Germline V gives CDR1 DFQATT, CDR2 SNEGSKA (reference sequence). The CDR3 DNA reads TGCAGTGCGTGCTGGGCCAATTCACCCCTCCACTTT. Translation gives CSACWANSPLHF.

The rearrangement uses TRBV30 and TRBJ1-2, with 7 nucleotides matching TRBD1. CDR1 is GTSNPN, CDR2 SVGIG, per germline (reference sequence). The V and J ends lost 2 bases and 3 bases, in that order; junction bases with no gene match: 9. This CDR3 is 15 amino acids long. The CDR3 loop is CAWSRTGLRHYGYTF. The CDR3, as DNA: TGTGCCTGGAGTCGGACAGGCCTAAGGCACTATGGCTACACCTTC. Based on the CDR3 plus reference TRBV30 and TRBJ1-2, the full variable domain is SQTIHQWPATLVQPVGSPLSLECTVEGTSNPNLYWYRQAAGRGLQLLFYSVGIGQISSEVPQNLSASRPQDRQFILSSKKLLLSDSGFYLCAWSRTGLRHYGYTFGSGTRLTVV.

In its sample, this clonotype was seen a few times. V usage is TRBV20-1 and J usage is TRBJ1-2; D may be TRBD1 (5 bases). Germline values: CDR1 DFQATT, CDR2 SNEGSKA (reference sequence). The CDR3 has 12 amino acids. V lost 7 bases and J lost 2, with 11 bases in between. As DNA, the CDR3 is TGCAGTGTCCCCGGGACCAACTATGGCTACACCTTC. This codes for CSVPGTNYGYTF.

For this clonotype: An end of the junction differs from the germline gene, which may be a read error. The chain carries TRBV14 and TRBJ1-1; D gene uncertain. The CDR3 extends over 13 amino acids. The germline CDR1 and CDR2 sequences are SGHDN and FVKESK. The CDR3 sequence is CASSHGVYTKAFF. The CDR3 bases are TGTGCCAGCAGCCATGGTGTGTACACTAAAGCTTTCTTT. The whole variable domain, filled in from reference TRBV14 and TRBJ1-1, reads EAGVTQFPSHSVIEKGQTVTLRCDPISGHDNLYWYRRVMGKEIKFLLHFVKESKQDESGMPNNRFLAERTGGTYSTLKVQPAELEDSGVYFCASSHGVYTKAFFGQGTRLTVV.

Concerning this clonotype itself: It may be a read error: a sequence one base away is much more abundant. The chain is built from TRBV6-2 or TRBV6-3 and TRBJ1-1, with D perhaps TRBD1 (5 bases). CDR3 size: 14 residues. Trimming removed 7 bases from V and 0 bases from J, with 12 bases in between. CDR1 is MNHEY and CDR2 is SVGEGT in the germline V gene. CDR3 sequence: CASNSDSMNTEAFF. CDR3 coding DNA: TGTGCCAGCAATTCTGACAGCATGAACACTGAAGCTTTCTTT.

J is TRBJ2-3 and V is TRBV7-9, with 12 bases aligning to TRBD2. Germline CDR1 SEHNR, CDR2 FQNEAQ (reference sequence). V was clipped by 5 bases and J by 4 bases; unmatched bases: 7. The CDR3 extends over 16 amino acids. The CDR3 bases are TGTGCCAGCAGCCTCGGACTAGCGGGAAGGTCAGATACGCAGTATTTT. This sequence encodes CASSLGLAGRSDTQYF.

This clonotype was seen more than once but under ten times. This chain links TRBV5-1 with TRBJ2-7; D ambiguous. The germline CDR1 and CDR2 sequences are SGHRS and YFSETQ. This CDR3 has 14 amino acids. The V gene lost 0 bases and the J gene lost 7 bases, with 14 bases spanning the gap. CDR3 sequence: CASSLGDGLREQYF. In nucleotides, the CDR3 is TGCGCCAGCAGCTTGGGAGACGGCCTAAGGGAGCAGTACTTC.

The V call is TRBV16, the J call TRBJ2-7; no firm D call. V shed 6 bases and J shed 3 bases, with 18 bases lying between them. The CDR3 is 15 residues long. Germline CDR1 and CDR2: KGHSY and FQNENV. The CDR3 DNA reads as TGTGCCAGCAGTCTAGTCCGTTCGGGCAACTACGAGCAGTACTTC. It codes for CASSLVRSGNYEQYF.

The DNA of the CDR3 is TGTGCCAGCAGCTTAGGGGGACAAACCTTCTACAATGAGCAGTTCTTC. It codes for CASSLGGQTFYNEQFF. The rearrangement uses TRBV7-2 and TRBJ2-1; perhaps TRBD1 as D (6 bases). CDR3 length: 16 residues. Trimming removed 1 base from V and 3 bases from J, with 13 bases in between. Germline loops: CDR1 SGHTA, CDR2 FQGNSA.

V is TRBV24-1 and J is TRBJ2-3; TRBD2 matches at 7 bases. Losses at the gene ends were 10 bases for V and 2 bases for J; bases not matched to a gene: 8. The V gene's germline CDR1 is KGHDR and CDR2 SFDVKD. The CDR3 covers 14 residues. CDR3 in amino acids: CATARGKDTDTQYF. CDR3 bases: TGTGCCACAGCGCGGGGGAAGGACACAGATACGCAGTATTTT.

V gene TRBV15 combines with J gene TRBJ2-2; D is unresolved. The germline V and J ends were trimmed by 4 bases and 0 bases, with 9 bases remaining between them. Germline V gene data show CDR1 as LNHNV and CDR2 as YYDKDF (reference sequence). This CDR3 is 15 amino acids long. CDR3 residues: CATSTDPANTGELFF. The CDR3 DNA reads TGTGCCACCAGCACGGACCCCGCGAACACCGGGGAGCTGTTTTTT. Using reference TRBV15 and TRBJ2-2 for the parts outside the CDR3, the full variable domain is DAMVIQNPRYQVTQFGKPVTLSCSQTLNHNVMYWYQQKSSQAPKLLFHYYDKDFNNEADTPDNFQSRRPNTSFCFLDIRSPGLGDTAMYLCATSTDPANTGELFFGEGSRLTVL.